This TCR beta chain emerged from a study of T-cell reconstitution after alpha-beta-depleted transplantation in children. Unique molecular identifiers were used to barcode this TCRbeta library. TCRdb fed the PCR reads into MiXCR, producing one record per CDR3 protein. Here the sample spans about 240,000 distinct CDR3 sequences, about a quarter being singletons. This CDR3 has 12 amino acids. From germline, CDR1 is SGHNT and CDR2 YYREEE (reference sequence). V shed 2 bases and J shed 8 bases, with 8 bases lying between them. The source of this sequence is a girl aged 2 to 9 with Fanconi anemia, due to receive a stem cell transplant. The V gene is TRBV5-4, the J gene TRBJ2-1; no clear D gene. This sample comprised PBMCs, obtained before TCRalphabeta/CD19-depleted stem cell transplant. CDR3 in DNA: TGTGCCAGCAGCTTTGGAGATGATGAGCAGTTCTTC. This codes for CASSFGDDEQFF.